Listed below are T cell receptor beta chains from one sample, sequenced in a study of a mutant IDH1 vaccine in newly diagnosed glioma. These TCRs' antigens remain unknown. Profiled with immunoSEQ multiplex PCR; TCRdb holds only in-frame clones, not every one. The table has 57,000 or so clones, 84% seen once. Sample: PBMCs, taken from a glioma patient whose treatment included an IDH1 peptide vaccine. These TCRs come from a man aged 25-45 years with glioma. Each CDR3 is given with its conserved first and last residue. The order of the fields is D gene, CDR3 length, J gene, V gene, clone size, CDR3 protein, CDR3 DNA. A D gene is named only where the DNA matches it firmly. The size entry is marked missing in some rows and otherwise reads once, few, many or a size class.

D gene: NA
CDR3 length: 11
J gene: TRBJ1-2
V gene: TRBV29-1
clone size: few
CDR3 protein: CSARGNYGYTF
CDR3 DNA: TGCAGCGCCCGAGGGAACTATGGCTACACCTTC

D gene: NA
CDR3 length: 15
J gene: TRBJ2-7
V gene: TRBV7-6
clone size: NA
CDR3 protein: CASSPSRHGGREQYF
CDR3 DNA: TGTGCCAGCAGTCCTTCTCGGCATGGGGGGCGCGAGCAGTACTTC

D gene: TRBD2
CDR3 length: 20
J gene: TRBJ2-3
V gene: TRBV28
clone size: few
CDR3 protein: CASSTGTGGTSGRPTDTQYF
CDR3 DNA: TGTGCCAGCAGCACAGGGACAGGGGGGACTAGCGGGAGGCCCACAGATACGCAGTATTTT

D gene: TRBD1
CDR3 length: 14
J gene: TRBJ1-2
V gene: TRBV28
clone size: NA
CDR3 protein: CASRNRGRTYGYTF
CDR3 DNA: TGTGCCAGCAGAAACAGGGGGCGGACCTATGGCTACACCTTC

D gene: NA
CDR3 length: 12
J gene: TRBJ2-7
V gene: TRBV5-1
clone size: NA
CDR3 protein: CASSLDGYEQYF
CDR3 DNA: TGCGCCAGCAGCTTGGATGGGTACGAGCAGTACTTC

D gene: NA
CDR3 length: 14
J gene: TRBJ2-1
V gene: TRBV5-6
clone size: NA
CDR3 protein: CASSLILTSSEQFF
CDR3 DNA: TGTGCCAGCAGCTTGATCCTAACTAGTTCTGAGCAGTTCTTC

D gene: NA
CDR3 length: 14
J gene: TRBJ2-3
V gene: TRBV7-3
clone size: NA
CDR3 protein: CASSLDDRGDTQYF
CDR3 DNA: TGTGCCAGCAGCTTAGACGACAGAGGTGATACGCAGTATTTT

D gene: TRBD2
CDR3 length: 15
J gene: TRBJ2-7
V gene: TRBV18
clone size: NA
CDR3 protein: CASSPQSSGALEQYF
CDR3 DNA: TGTGCCAGCTCACCCCAATCTAGCGGGGCCCTCGAGCAGTACTTC

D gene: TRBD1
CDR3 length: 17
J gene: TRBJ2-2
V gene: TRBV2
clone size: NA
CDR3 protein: CASTFGQGAANTGELFF
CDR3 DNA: TGTGCCAGCACCTTCGGACAGGGGGCGGCGAACACCGGGGAGCTGTTTTTT

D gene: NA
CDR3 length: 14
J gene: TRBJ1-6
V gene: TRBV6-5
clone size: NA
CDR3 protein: CASSYLEGNSPLHF
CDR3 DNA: TGTGCCAGCAGTTACCTGGAGGGGAATTCACCCCTCCACTTT

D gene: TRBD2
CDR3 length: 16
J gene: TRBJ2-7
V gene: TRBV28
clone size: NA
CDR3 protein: CASSPPGLAGGYEQYF
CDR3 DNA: TGTGCCAGCAGTCCGCCCGGACTAGCGGGAGGCTACGAGCAGTACTTC

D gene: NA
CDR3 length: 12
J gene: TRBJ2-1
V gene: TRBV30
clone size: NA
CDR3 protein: CAWSPPRGEQFF
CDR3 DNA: TGTGCCTGGAGTCCCCCTCGGGGTGAGCAGTTCTTC

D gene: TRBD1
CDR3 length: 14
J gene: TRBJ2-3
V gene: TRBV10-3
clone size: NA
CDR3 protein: CAISGGQGSDTQYF
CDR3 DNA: TGTGCCATCAGTGGAGGACAGGGGAGCGATACGCAGTATTTT

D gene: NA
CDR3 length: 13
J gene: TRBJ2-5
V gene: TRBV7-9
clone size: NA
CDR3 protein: CASSPPSSETQYF
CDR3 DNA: TGTGCCAGCAGCCCCCCCAGTTCGGAGACCCAGTACTTC

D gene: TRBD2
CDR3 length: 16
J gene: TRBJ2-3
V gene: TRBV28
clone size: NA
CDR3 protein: CASSFPAGSGTDTQYF
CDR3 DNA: TGTGCCAGCAGTTTCCCAGCGGGGTCCGGCACAGATACGCAGTATTTT

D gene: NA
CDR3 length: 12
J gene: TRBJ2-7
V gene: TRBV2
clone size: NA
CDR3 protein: CASSDDVSTQYF
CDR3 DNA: TGTGCCAGCAGTGACGATGTGTCAACGCAGTACTTC

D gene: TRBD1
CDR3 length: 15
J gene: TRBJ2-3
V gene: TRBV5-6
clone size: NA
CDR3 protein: CASSHGTGGTDTQYF
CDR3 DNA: TGTGCCAGCAGTCACGGGACAGGGGGGACAGATACGCAGTATTTT

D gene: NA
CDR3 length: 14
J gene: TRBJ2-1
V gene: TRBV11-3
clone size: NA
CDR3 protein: CASSAHPTSNEQFF
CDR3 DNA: TGTGCCAGCAGCGCCCACCCGACTAGTAATGAGCAGTTCTTC

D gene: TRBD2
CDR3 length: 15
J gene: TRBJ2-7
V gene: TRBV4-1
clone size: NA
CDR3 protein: CASSTESGRATEQYF
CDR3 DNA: TGCGCCAGCAGCACCGAAAGCGGGAGGGCCACCGAGCAGTACTTC

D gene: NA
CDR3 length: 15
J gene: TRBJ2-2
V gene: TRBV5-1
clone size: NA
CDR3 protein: CASTTQWANTGELFF
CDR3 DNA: TGCGCCAGCACGACCCAATGGGCGAACACCGGGGAGCTGTTTTTT

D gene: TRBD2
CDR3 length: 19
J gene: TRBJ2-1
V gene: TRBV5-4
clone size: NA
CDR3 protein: CASSLVSGSGRGSYNEQFF
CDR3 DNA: TGTGCCAGCAGCTTGGTGTCGGGTAGCGGGAGAGGCTCCTACAATGAGCAGTTCTTC

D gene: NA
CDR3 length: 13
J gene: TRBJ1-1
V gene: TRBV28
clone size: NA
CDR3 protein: CASRPGGVSEAFF
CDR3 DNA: TGTGCCAGCAGACCTGGGGGGGTATCCGAAGCTTTCTTT

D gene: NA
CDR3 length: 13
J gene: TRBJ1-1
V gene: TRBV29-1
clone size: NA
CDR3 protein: CSVERARASEAFF
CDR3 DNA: TGCAGCGTTGAAAGAGCCAGGGCCTCTGAAGCTTTCTTT

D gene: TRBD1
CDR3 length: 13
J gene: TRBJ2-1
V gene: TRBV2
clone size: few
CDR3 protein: CASSGRTGFEQFF
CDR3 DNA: TGTGCCAGCAGCGGAAGGACAGGGTTTGAGCAGTTCTTC

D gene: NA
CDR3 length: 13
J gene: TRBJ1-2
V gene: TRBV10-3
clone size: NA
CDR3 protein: CAISERQSYGYTF
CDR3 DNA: TGTGCCATCAGTGAGCGACAGTCTTATGGCTACACCTTC

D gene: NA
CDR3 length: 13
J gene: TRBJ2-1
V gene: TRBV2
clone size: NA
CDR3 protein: CAAGLSSYNEQFF
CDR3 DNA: TGTGCCGCCGGACTATCCTCCTACAATGAGCAGTTCTTC

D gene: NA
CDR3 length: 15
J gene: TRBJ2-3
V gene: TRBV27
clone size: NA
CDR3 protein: CASSFYRESTDTQYF
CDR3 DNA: TGTGCCAGCAGTTTCTACAGGGAGAGCACAGATACGCAGTATTTT

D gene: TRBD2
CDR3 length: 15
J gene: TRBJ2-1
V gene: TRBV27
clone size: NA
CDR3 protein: CASTLLAGTYNEQFF
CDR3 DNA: TGTGCCAGCACCCTTTTAGCGGGAACCTACAATGAGCAGTTCTTC

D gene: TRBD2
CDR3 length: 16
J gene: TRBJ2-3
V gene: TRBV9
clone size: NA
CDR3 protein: CASSIPPGLATDTQYF
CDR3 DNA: TGTGCCAGCAGCATCCCACCGGGACTAGCGACAGATACGCAGTATTTT

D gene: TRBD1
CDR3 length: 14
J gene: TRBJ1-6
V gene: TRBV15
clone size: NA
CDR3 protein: CATSITGGGSPLHF
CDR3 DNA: TGTGCCACCAGCATTACAGGGGGGGGTTCACCCCTCCACTTT

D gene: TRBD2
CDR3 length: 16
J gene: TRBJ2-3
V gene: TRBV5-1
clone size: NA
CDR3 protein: CASSWGLAVETDTQYF
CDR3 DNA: TGCGCCAGCAGCTGGGGACTAGCGGTAGAGACAGATACGCAGTATTTT

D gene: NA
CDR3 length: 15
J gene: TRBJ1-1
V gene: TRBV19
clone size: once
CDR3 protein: CASSTPDGWNTEAFF
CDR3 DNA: TGTGCCAGTAGTACCCCGGACGGATGGAACACTGAAGCTTTCTTT

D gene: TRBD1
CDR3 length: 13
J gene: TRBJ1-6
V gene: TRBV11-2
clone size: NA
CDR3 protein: CASSPGQGAPLHF
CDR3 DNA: TGTGCCAGCAGCCCGGGACAGGGGGCACCCCTCCACTTT

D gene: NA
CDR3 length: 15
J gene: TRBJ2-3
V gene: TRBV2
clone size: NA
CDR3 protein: CASSFGPSKPDTQYF
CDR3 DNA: TGTGCCAGCAGTTTCGGCCCGAGTAAGCCAGATACGCAGTATTTT

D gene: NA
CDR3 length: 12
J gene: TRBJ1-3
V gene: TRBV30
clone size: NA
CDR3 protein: CAWSPSGNTIYF
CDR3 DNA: TGTGCCTGGAGTCCTTCTGGAAACACCATATATTTT

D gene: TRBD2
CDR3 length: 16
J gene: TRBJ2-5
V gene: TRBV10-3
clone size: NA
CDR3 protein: CAISEGTSGGMETQYF
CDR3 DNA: TGTGCCATCAGTGAGGGGACTAGCGGGGGGATGGAGACCCAGTACTTC

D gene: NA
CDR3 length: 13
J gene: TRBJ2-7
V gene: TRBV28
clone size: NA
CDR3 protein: CASSLPQVGEQYF
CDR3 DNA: TGTGCCAGCAGTTTACCCCAGGTTGGCGAGCAGTACTTC

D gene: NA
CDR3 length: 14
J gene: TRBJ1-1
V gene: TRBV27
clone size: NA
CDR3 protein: CASSFRAMNTEAFF
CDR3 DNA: TGTGCCAGCAGTTTCCGGGCCATGAACACTGAAGCTTTCTTT

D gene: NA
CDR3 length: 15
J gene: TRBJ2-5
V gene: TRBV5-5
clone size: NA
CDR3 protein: CASSPSPGPPGTQYF
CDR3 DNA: TGTGCCAGCAGCCCGTCCCCGGGACCTCCGGGGACCCAGTACTTC

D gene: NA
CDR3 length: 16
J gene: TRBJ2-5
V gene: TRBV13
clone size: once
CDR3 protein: CASSFRQQGYQETQYF
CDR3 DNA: TGTGCCAGCAGCTTTAGGCAGCAAGGGTACCAAGAGACCCAGTACTTC

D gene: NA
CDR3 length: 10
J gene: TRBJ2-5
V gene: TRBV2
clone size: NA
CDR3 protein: CASRETGQYF
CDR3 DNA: TGTGCCAGCAGAGAAACAGGACAGTACTTC

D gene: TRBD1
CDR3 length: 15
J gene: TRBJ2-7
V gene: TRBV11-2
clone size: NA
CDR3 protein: CASSSLQGAPYEQYF
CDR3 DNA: TGTGCCAGCAGCTCCTTACAGGGGGCTCCCTACGAGCAGTACTTC

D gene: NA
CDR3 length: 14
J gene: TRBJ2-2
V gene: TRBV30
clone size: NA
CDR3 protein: CAWKVGLNTGELFF
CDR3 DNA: TGTGCCTGGAAGGTGGGGTTGAACACCGGGGAGCTGTTTTTT

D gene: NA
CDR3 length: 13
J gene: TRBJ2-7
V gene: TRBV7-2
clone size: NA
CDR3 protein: CASSLNSYYEQYF
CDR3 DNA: TGTGCCAGCAGCTTAAACTCCTACTACGAGCAGTACTTC

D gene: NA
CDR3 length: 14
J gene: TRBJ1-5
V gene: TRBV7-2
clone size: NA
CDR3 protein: CASSLAWGDQPQHF
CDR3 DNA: TGTGCCAGCAGCTTAGCGTGGGGCGATCAGCCCCAGCATTTT

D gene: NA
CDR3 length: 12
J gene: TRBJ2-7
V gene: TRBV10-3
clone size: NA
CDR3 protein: CAISEQGYEQYF
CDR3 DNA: TGTGCCATCAGTGAACAGGGCTACGAGCAGTACTTC

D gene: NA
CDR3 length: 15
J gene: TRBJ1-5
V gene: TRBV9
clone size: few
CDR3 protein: CASSVEGVSNQPQHF
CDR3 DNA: TGTGCCAGCAGCGTAGAGGGGGTAAGCAATCAGCCCCAGCATTTT

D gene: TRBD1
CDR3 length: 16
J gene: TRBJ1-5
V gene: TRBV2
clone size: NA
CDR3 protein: CASSLQGARSNQPQHF
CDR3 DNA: TGTGCCAGCAGTTTACAGGGGGCGAGGAGCAATCAGCCCCAGCATTTT

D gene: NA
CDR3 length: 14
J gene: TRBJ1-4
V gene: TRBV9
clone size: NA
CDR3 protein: CASSAGTRNEKLFF
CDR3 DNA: TGTGCCAGCAGCGCTGGGACTCGGAATGAAAAACTGTTTTTT

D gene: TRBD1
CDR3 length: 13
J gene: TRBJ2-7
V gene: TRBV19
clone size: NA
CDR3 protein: CASSIQQGAEQYF
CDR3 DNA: TGTGCCAGTAGTATTCAACAGGGGGCCGAGCAGTACTTC

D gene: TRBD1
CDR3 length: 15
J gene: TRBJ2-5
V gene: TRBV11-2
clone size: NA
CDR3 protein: CASSPRPTGEETQYF
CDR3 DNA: TGTGCCAGCAGCCCCCGGCCTACAGGGGAAGAGACCCAGTACTTC

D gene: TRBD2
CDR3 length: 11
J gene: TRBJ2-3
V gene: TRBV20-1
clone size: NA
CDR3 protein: CSAFTGTRDYF
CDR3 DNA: TGCAGTGCTTTTACCGGGACTAGGGACTATTTT

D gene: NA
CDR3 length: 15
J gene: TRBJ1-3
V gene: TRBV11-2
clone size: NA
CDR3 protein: CASSLRTDSGNTIYF
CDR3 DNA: TGTGCCAGCAGCTTACGTACAGACTCTGGAAACACCATATATTTT

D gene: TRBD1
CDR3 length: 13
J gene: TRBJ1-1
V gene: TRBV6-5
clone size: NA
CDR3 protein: CASGYRGTTEAFF
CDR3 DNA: TGTGCCAGCGGTTACAGGGGAACTACTGAAGCTTTCTTT

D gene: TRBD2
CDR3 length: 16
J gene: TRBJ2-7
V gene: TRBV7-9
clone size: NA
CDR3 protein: CASSPGRRGDTYEQYF
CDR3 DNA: TGTGCCAGCAGCCCGGGCCGGCGGGGGGATACCTACGAGCAGTACTTC

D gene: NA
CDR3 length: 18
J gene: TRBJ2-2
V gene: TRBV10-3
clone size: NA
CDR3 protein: CAISESTPEGGRTGELFF
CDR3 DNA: TGTGCCATCAGTGAGTCGACTCCTGAGGGGGGAAGGACCGGGGAGCTGTTTTTT

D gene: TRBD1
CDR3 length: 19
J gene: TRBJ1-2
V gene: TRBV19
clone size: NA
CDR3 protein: CASSSRVPGRGDRDYGYTF
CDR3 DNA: TGTGCCAGTAGTTCCAGAGTACCGGGACGGGGCGACAGGGACTATGGCTACACCTTC

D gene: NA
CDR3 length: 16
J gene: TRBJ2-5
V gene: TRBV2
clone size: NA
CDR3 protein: CASSAVEGQSAETQYF
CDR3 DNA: TGTGCCAGCAGCGCTGTTGAGGGCCAGTCGGCGGAGACCCAGTACTTC

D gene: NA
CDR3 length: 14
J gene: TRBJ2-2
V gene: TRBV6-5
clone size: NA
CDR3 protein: CASSYSSNTGELFF
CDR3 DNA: TGTGCCAGCAGTTACTCCTCAAACACCGGGGAGCTGTTTTTT